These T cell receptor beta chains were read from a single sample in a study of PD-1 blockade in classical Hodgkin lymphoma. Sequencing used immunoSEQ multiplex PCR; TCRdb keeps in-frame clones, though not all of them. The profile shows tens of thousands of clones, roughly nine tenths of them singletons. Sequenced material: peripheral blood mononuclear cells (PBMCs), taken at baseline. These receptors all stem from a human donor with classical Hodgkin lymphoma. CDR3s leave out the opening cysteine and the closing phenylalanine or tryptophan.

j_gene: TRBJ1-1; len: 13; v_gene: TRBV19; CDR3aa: ASKWFGVVNTEAF
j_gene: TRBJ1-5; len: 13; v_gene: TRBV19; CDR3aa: ASTPRHNSNQPQH
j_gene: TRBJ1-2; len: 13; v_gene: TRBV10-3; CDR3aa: AITTSTVPNYGYT
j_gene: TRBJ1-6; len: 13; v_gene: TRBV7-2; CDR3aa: ASSLDGTANSPLH
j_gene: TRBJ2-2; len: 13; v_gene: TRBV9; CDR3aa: ASSVLSGYGGELF
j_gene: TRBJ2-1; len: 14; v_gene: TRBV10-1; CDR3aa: ASSEYGTGSDNEQF
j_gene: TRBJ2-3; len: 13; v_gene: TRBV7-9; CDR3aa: ASSLGAHSTDTQY
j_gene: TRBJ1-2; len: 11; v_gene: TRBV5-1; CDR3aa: ASSLAAGDGYT
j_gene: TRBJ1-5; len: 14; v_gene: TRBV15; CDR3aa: ATSNRQGSHNQPQH
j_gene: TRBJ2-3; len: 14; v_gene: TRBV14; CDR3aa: ASSRVAGGRTDTQY
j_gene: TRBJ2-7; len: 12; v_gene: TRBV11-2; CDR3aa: ASSFDRPSYEQY
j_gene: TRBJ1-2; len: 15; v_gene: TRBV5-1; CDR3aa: ASSRQTGPLLNYGYT
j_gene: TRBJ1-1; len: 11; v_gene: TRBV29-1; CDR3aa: SVVGASRGKAF
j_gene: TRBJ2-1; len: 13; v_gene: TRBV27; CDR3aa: ASSLGQGAGNEQF
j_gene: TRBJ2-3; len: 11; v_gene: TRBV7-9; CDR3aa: AELADGTDTQY
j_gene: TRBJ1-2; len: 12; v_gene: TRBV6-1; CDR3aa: ASSEGARSHYYT
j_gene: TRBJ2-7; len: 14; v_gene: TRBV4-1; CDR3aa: ASSQVVRDRPHEQY
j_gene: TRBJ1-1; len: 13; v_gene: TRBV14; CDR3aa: ASSRWGQGGPEAF
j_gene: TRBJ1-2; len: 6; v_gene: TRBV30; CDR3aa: AGGGYT
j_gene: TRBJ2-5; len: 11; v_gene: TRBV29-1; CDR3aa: SVEVEGKETQY
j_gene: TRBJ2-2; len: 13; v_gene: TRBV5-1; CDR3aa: ASSLSAGVTGELF
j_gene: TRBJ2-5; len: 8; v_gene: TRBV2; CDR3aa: ASSDPTQY
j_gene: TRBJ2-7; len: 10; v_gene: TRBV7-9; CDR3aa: ASSTTGYEQY
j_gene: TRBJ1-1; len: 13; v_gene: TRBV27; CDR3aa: ASRGQGALRTEAF
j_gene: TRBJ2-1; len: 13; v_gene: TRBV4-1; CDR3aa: ASSHPGLAGDEQF
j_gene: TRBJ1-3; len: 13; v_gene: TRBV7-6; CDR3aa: ASSSTASSGNTIY
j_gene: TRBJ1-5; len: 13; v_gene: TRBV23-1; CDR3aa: ASSQWGPRNQPQH
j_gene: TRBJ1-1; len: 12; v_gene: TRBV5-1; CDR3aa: ASSLGDRNTEAF
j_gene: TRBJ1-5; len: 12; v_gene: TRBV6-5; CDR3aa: ASSYLGRDQPQH
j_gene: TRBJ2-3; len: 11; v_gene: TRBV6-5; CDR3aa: ASSPGGTDTQY
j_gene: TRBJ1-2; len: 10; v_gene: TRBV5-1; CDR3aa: ASSLPDYGYT
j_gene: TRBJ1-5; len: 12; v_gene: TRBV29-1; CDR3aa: SVSWGVGYQPQH
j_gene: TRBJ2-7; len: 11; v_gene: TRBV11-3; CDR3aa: ASSLDSSYEQY
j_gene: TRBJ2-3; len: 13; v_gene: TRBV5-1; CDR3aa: ASSLAGSSEDTQY
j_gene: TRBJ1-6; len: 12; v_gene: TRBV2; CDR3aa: ASSVVGLESPLH
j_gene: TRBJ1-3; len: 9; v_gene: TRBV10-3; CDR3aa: AISEGRAIY
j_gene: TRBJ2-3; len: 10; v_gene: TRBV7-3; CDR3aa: ASRTGTDTQY
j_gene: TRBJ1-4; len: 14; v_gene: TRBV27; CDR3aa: ASLSYLSGGNEKLF
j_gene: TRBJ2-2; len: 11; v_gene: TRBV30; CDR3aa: AWTGSNTGELF
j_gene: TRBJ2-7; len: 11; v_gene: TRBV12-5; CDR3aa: ASVVSGGYEQY
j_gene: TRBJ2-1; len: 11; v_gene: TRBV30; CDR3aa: AWTLVGDNEQF
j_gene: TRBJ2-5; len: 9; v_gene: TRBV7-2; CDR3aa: ASSYWETQY
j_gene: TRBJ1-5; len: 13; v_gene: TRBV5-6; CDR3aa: ASSFFGERDQPQH
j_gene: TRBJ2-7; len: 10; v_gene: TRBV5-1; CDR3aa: ASSLIEGEQY
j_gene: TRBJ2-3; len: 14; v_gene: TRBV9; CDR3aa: ASSGSSGGRTDTQY
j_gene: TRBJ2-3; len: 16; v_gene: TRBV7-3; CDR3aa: ASSLGPPSGGGKDTQY